The next 26 T cell receptor beta chains were all read from a single sample in a study of cytomegalovirus exposure and HLA in healthy donors. Profiling relied on immunoSEQ multiplex PCR, and the TCRdb table lists in-frame clones only, not all of them. The sample includes 230,000 or so clones, around nine tenths seen only once; the top ten take approximately 2.9%. Sequenced sample: PBMCs. The receptors shown here come from a woman aged 18-29 years in good health and CMV-seronegative.

This rearrangement joins TRBV2 to TRBJ2-7, with D perhaps matching TRBD2 (6 bases). V gave up 5 bases and J gave up 2 bases, with 7 bases separating them. The CDR3 spans 12 residues. Germline V gene lookup returns CDR1 SNHLY and CDR2 FYNNEI. CDR3 sequence (DNA): TGTGCCAGCAGTTCGGGAGCCTACGAGCAGTACTTC. Translated: CASSSGAYEQYF.

This clone is a singleton in its sample. The chain combines TRBV20-1 with TRBJ2-3; D unclear. The CDR3 sequence is 11 residues long. V dropped 2 bases and J dropped 2 bases, with 2 bases sitting between them. In germline, CDR1 is DFQATT, CDR2 SNEGSKA (reference sequence). CDR3 bases: TGCAGTGCTAGACTCACAGATACGCAGTATTTT. Its protein product is CSARLTDTQYF.

This clone was found a few times. The chain links TRBV14 to TRBJ1-5; maybe TRBD1 (5 bases). This CDR3 spans 13 amino acids. The germline V gene encodes CDR1 SGHDN and CDR2 FVKESK. Trimming removed 0 bases from V and 5 bases from J, with 5 bases in between. CDR3 residues: CASSQDRDQPQHF. CDR3 DNA: TGTGCCAGCAGCCAAGACAGGGATCAGCCCCAGCATTTT.

The chain is built from TRBV28 and TRBJ1-5; D possibly corresponds to TRBD1 (6 bases). V was trimmed by 5 bases and J by 2 bases, leaving 19 bases between them. The CDR3 is 17 residues long. Per the germline V gene, CDR1 is MDHEN and CDR2 is SYDVKM. In DNA, the CDR3 is TGTGCCAGCAGTCAGAACTCACAGGGAGCGGGCAATCAGCCCCAGCATTTT. Its translation is CASSQNSQGAGNQPQHF. Full variable domain (remainder filled in from reference TRBV28 and TRBJ1-5): DVKVTQSSRYLVKRTGEKVFLECVQDMDHENMFWYRQDPGLGLRLIYFSYDVKMKEKGDIPEGYSVSREKKERFSLILESASTNQTSMYLCASSQNSQGAGNQPQHFGDGTRLSIL.

This clone was found a few times. This chain connects TRBV6-4 to TRBJ2-1; 13 nucleotides match TRBD2. Germline V gene lookup returns CDR1 MRHNA and CDR2 SNTAGT. Trimming at V came to 3 bases and at J to 4 bases, leaving 0 bases not matched to a gene. CDR3 length equals 15 residues. The CDR3 DNA is TGTGCCAGCAGTGAGGGACTAGCGGGATACAATGAGCAGTTCTTC. Amino acids: CASSEGLAGYNEQFF.

CDR3 nucleotides: TGTGCCAGCAGTGAAGGACACCTCTATTCGAACACCGGGGAGCTGTTTTTT. It yields the protein CASSEGHLYSNTGELFF. The chain carries TRBV2 and TRBJ2-2; D not resolved. V dropped 1 base and J dropped 0 bases, with 12 bases sitting between them. This CDR3 spans 17 amino acids. Germline-derived CDR1 and CDR2 are SNHLY and FYNNEI.

The chain carries TRBV2 and TRBJ2-3; 7 bases match TRBD2. Germline CDR1 is SNHLY and CDR2 is FYNNEI. The CDR3 runs to 15 residues. V was pared by 7 bases and J by 6 bases, with 13 bases of the junction left unmatched. CDR3 nucleotide sequence: TGTGCCAGCATGGTGCGACTAGCAGATCTTGATACGCAGTATTTT. Its translation is CASMVRLADLDTQYF. Combining the CDR3 with reference TRBV2 and TRBJ2-3 gives the whole variable domain EPEVTQTPSHQVTQMGQEVILRCVPISNHLYFYWYRQILGQKVEFLVSFYNNEISEKSEIFDDQFSVERPDGSNFTLKIRSTKLEDSAMYFCASMVRLADLDTQYFGPGTRLTVL.

CDR3 DNA sequence: TGTGCCGCAGGGAATACCGGGGAGCTGTTTTTT. Amino acid sequence: CAAGNTGELFF. The chain recombines TRBV6-1 with TRBJ2-2; a weak D match, TRBD1 (5 bases). Germline V CDR1 and CDR2: MNHNS, SASEGT. V was pared by 11 bases and J by 5 bases, with 9 bases between. CDR3 length: 11 amino acids.

V and J are TRBV28 and TRBJ2-3, with a tentative D call TRBD1 (6 bases). This CDR3 comprises 15 residues. CDR1 and CDR2 from the germline V gene are MDHEN and SYDVKM. The ends were cut back, 6 bases at V and 0 bases at J, with 13 bases in the middle. The CDR3 region has the DNA TGTGCCAGCAGACTAGGGGGATCTAGCACAGATACGCAGTATTTT. It is translated as CASRLGGSSTDTQYF.

CDR3 DNA sequence: TGTGCCAGCAGTTTAGGGCCGGGGGGTACTGAAGCTTTCTTT. This gives the protein CASSLGPGGTEAFF. V is TRBV2 and J is TRBJ1-1, with a possible D match to TRBD1 (5 bases). Germline V gene lookup returns CDR1 SNHLY and CDR2 FYNNEI. CDR3 length equals 14 residues. The V end lost 5 bases, the J end lost 5 bases, and 15 bases lay between the germline ends.

Notes on this clone: Other DNA sequences in the same sample also yield this CDR3. The rearrangement links TRBV7-9 to TRBJ2-2; unclear D gene. Germline V gives CDR1 SEHNR, CDR2 FQNEAQ (reference sequence). This CDR3 region has 12 residues. V was pared by 5 bases and J by 6 bases, with 7 bases between. CDR3 coding DNA: TGTGCCAGCAGCCTGTCGGCCGGGGAGCTGTTTTTT. Encoded protein: CASSLSAGELFF. The full variable domain, in which reference TRBV7-9 and TRBJ2-2 provide the parts outside the CDR3, is DTGVSQNPRHKITKRGQNVTFRCDPISEHNRLYWYRQTLGQGPEFLTYFQNEAQLEKSRLLSDRFSAERPKGSFSTLEIQRTEQGDSAMYLCASSLSAGELFFGEGSRLTVL.

The chain uses TRBV5-4 and TRBJ2-2; 10 nucleotides line up with TRBD1. Trimming at V came to 2 bases and at J to 3 bases, leaving 1 base not matched to a gene. The CDR3 has 15 amino acids. Germline V gene data show CDR1 as SGHNT and CDR2 as YYREEE (reference sequence). CDR3: CASSLGTGDTGELFF. Written as DNA, the CDR3 is TGTGCCAGCAGCTTAGGGACAGGGGACACCGGGGAGCTGTTTTTT.

This clone was detected once. V is TRBV2 and J is TRBJ2-7, with 10 bases that match TRBD2. The V and J ends lost 7 bases and 7 bases, in that order; junction bases with no gene match: 13. CDR1 is SNHLY, CDR2 FYNNEI, per germline. This CDR3 contains 15 residues. The CDR3 DNA reads TGTGCCAGCACCCCGAGTAGCGGGAGGCTAAGGGAGCAGTACTTC. This sequence encodes CASTPSSGRLREQYF.

CDR3 nucleotides: TGTGCCAGCAGCCCGGGACAGGTCGATGAAAAACTGTTTTTT. It specifies CASSPGQVDEKLFF. This chain connects TRBV9 to TRBJ1-4; 8 bases agree with TRBD1. This CDR3 comprises 14 residues. V dropped 4 bases and J dropped 6; count of bases not matched to a gene: 5. Germline lookup yields CDR1 SGDLS and CDR2 YYNGEE.

This clone has a single count. V usage is TRBV19 and J usage is TRBJ1-2; 7 nucleotides match TRBD1. V lost 5 bases and J lost 4; bases outside the gene matches: 13. From germline, CDR1 is LNHDA and CDR2 SQIVND (reference sequence). This CDR3 comprises 16 residues. This chain's CDR3 is CASSAYVRDSPYGYTF. In DNA form, the CDR3 reads TGTGCCAGTAGTGCCTACGTCCGGGACAGCCCCTATGGCTACACCTTC.

The chain recombines TRBV7-3 with TRBJ2-4, with 7 bases aligning to TRBD1. V dropped 4 bases and J dropped 7; count of bases not matched to a gene: 4. This CDR3 has 13 residues. Germline assignment: CDR1 SGHTA and CDR2 FQGTGA. CDR3 coding DNA: TGTGCCAGCAGCTGGACACAGGGGAACATTCAGTACTTC. Protein sequence: CASSWTQGNIQYF.

The genes are TRBV9 and TRBJ1-1, with 8 bases that match TRBD1. In germline, CDR1 is SGDLS, CDR2 YYNGEE. V lost 0 bases, J lost 2 bases, and 3 bases stayed unmatched. This CDR3 is built from 15 residues. The CDR3 sequence is CASSVGTGGNTEAFF. DNA for the CDR3: TGTGCCAGCAGCGTAGGAACAGGGGGAAACACTGAAGCTTTCTTT.

J is TRBJ1-1 and V is TRBV30; no clear D gene. In germline, CDR1 is GTSNPN, CDR2 SVGIG (reference sequence). V was clipped by 3 bases and J by 8 bases, with 19 bases between them. The CDR3 runs 14 residues. The CDR3 loop is CAWRKPGSRMEAFF. CDR3 nucleotide sequence: TGTGCCTGGAGGAAACCGGGGTCGCGGATGGAAGCTTTCTTT.

This chain links TRBV7-3 with TRBJ1-5; maybe TRBD1 (5 bases). Germline CDR1 is SGHTA and CDR2 is FQGTGA. The CDR3 is made up of 21 amino acids. V lost 0 bases to trimming and J lost 4 bases, with 28 bases between them. CDR3 bases: TGTGCCAGCAGCTTAACGTTGCAGTTTCGTTATCCGGAGGGGAGGAATCAGCCCCAGCATTTT. This gives the protein CASSLTLQFRYPEGRNQPQHF.

This chain joins TRBV11-2 and TRBJ2-7, with 7 bases that match TRBD2. The CDR3 has 15 amino acids. Germline V gene sequence: CDR1 SGHAT, CDR2 FQNNGV. Losses at the gene ends were 4 bases for V and 2 bases for J; bases not matched to a gene: 8. The CDR3 loop is CASSSPTSGAYEQYF. The CDR3 DNA reads as TGTGCCAGCAGCTCTCCGACCAGCGGGGCCTACGAGCAGTACTTC.

This clone has a handful of counts. The rearrangement joins TRBV19 to TRBJ1-2; D may be TRBD1 (5 bases). This CDR3 contains 13 residues. Germline V gives CDR1 LNHDA, CDR2 SQIVND (reference sequence). V lost 3 bases to trimming and J lost 4 bases, with 9 bases between them. The CDR3 sequence is CASSIEDSYGYTF. The CDR3 region has the DNA TGTGCCAGTAGTATTGAAGACAGCTATGGCTACACCTTC.

The chain carries TRBV5-6 and TRBJ2-7; a possible D gene is TRBD2 (5 bases). This CDR3 has 13 amino acids. Trimming left V 0 bases short and J 3 bases short, with 7 bases between. The V gene's germline CDR1 is SGHDT and CDR2 YYEEEE. The CDR3 DNA follows: TGTGCCAGCAGCTTGGGGACTGGCTACGAGCAGTACTTC. Encoded protein: CASSLGTGYEQYF. The full variable domain, completed using reference TRBV5-6 and TRBJ2-7, is DAGVTQSPTHLIKTRGQQVTLRCSPKSGHDTVSWYQQALGQGPQFIFQYYEEEERQRGNFPDRFSGHQFPNYSSELNVNALLLGDSALYLCASSLGTGYEQYFGPGTRLTVT.

This chain joins TRBV27 and TRBJ2-7; 10 bases line up with TRBD1. There are 16 residues in the CDR3. J lost 6 bases, V lost 0 bases, and 8 bases had no gene match. Germline-derived CDR1 and CDR2 are MNHEY and SMNVEV (reference sequence). The CDR3 is CASSLSLGTGVLEQYF. In DNA, the CDR3 is TGTGCCAGCAGTTTATCTCTTGGGACAGGGGTTCTCGAGCAGTACTTC.

This chain uses TRBV25-1 with TRBJ1-3; 8 bases line up with TRBD1. The CDR3 is 16 amino acids. Trimming removed 4 bases from V and 1 base from J; junction bases left unmatched: 6. Germline V gene data show CDR1 as MGHDK and CDR2 as SYGVNS. The CDR3 sequence: CASSGADRESGNTIYF. CDR3 DNA: TGTGCCAGCAGTGGTGCGGACAGGGAATCTGGAAACACCATATATTTT.

The chain combines TRBV9 with TRBJ2-1, with 11 nucleotides matching TRBD2. V dropped 4 bases and J dropped 0; count of bases not matched to a gene: 3. CDR3 length equals 16 residues. Germline CDR1 is SGDLS and CDR2 is YYNGEE. The chain's CDR3 is CASSKLAGDSYNEQFF. CDR3 DNA sequence: TGTGCCAGCAGCAAACTAGCGGGAGACTCCTACAATGAGCAGTTCTTC.

V and J are TRBV25-1 and TRBJ1-1, with D possibly being TRBD1 (5 bases). CDR1 and CDR2 (germline): MGHDK, SYGVNS. This CDR3 has 13 residues. Trimming pared 2 bases from V and 1 base from J, leaving 5 bases between. The CDR3, as DNA: TGTGCCAGCAGTGAACAGGGGAACACTGAAGCTTTCTTT. Translated, it gives CASSEQGNTEAFF.